This T cell receptor (beta chain) was captured in a study of T cells in Graves' hyperthyroidism and ophthalmopathy. Whole-study findings and limits: The model predicted ophthalmopathy a median around 6 months before onset. Ophthalmopathy cases were set apart from stable hyperthyroidism by a 13 V-J model. Most expanded thyroid clonotypes above 0.001 also appeared in blood.

Germline-derived CDR1 and CDR2 are SGHAT and FQNNGV. The germline V and J ends were trimmed by 5 bases and 2 bases, with 13 bases remaining between them. CDR3 length: 15 amino acids. Points on this clonotype: Its antigen remains unknown.

TCR beta CDR3 regions were amplified from RNA transcripts. RT-PCR in the first round (using the HTBI primer set) targeted the TCR CDR3. TCRdb reanalysed the multiplex PCR reads using MiXCR and keeps one entry per CDR3 protein. There are roughly 500,000 distinct CDR3 sequences in the sample; 46% occur only once, and 35% to 50% lies in the top ten. The receptor comes from an adult woman with Graves' disease, either hyperthyroidism or ophthalmopathy (not recorded which). The sequenced sample was peripheral blood or thyroid tissue (not recorded which). The chain is built from TRBV11-2 and TRBJ1-5; D is uncertain. CDR3 residues: CASSRGRVGNQPQHF. The CDR3 nucleotides are TGTGCCAGCAGCCGAGGGCGCGTCGGCAATCAGCCCCAGCATTTT.